A selection of T cell receptor beta chains follows, all from one sample in a study of blood T cells in healthy people across ages. MiXCR was run by TCRdb on the 5' RACE reads, yielding one entry per CDR3 protein. The sample holds about 780,000 distinct CDR3 sequences, approximately 59% seen once. What was sequenced was blood. The source of these receptors is a young man in good health. CDR3s include the opening cysteine and the closing phenylalanine or tryptophan. Fields, in order: CDR3 length, J gene, V gene, clone size, D gene, CDR3 protein, CDR3 DNA. The D gene is left open where the match is weak. Clone size is stated in some rows and not others, as once, few, many or a class when expanded.

cdr3_length: 12
j_call: TRBJ2-2
v_call: TRBV29-1
clone_size: once
d_call: NA
cdr3_aa: CSVDGGAGELFF
cdr3_nt: TGCAGCGTTGATGGCGGGGCCGGGGAGCTGTTTTTT

cdr3_length: 12
j_call: TRBJ1-2
v_call: TRBV29-1
clone_size: once
d_call: NA
cdr3_aa: CSASVGVYGYTF
cdr3_nt: TGCAGCGCTTCGGTCGGGGTCTATGGCTACACCTTC

cdr3_length: 18
j_call: TRBJ2-7
v_call: TRBV14
clone_size: NA
d_call: NA
cdr3_aa: CASSQVERATWNSYEQYF
cdr3_nt: TGTGCCAGCAGCCAAGTCGAAAGGGCCACTTGGAACTCCTACGAGCAGTACTTC

cdr3_length: 14
j_call: TRBJ2-7
v_call: TRBV20-1
clone_size: NA
d_call: NA
cdr3_aa: CSARVGYGGYEQYF
cdr3_nt: TGCAGTGCTAGAGTGGGGTACGGAGGTTACGAGCAGTACTTC

cdr3_length: 16
j_call: TRBJ2-5
v_call: TRBV4-1
clone_size: NA
d_call: NA
cdr3_aa: CASSQRLGAQWETQYF
cdr3_nt: TGCGCCAGCAGCCAAAGGTTAGGGGCGCAGTGGGAGACCCAGTACTTC

cdr3_length: 13
j_call: TRBJ1-6
v_call: TRBV20-1
clone_size: few
d_call: NA
cdr3_aa: CSAREVRDSPLHF
cdr3_nt: TGCAGTGCTAGAGAGGTCCGGGATTCACCCCTCCACTTT

cdr3_length: 14
j_call: TRBJ2-7
v_call: TRBV20-1
clone_size: NA
d_call: TRBD1
cdr3_aa: CSASRPGQSYEQYF
cdr3_nt: TGCAGTGCTTCCCGGCCGGGACAGTCCTACGAGCAGTACTTC

cdr3_length: 16
j_call: TRBJ1-2
v_call: TRBV5-1
clone_size: NA
d_call: NA
cdr3_aa: CASSFPEQDINYGYTF
cdr3_nt: TGCGCCAGCAGCTTTCCAGAACAGGATATCAACTATGGCTACACCTTC

cdr3_length: 16
j_call: TRBJ2-7
v_call: TRBV4-2
clone_size: NA
d_call: TRBD1
cdr3_aa: CASSQVLGDRVSEQYF
cdr3_nt: TGTGCCAGCAGCCAAGTTCTAGGGGACAGGGTTTCCGAGCAGTACTTC

cdr3_length: 15
j_call: TRBJ1-2
v_call: TRBV6-5
clone_size: NA
d_call: NA
cdr3_aa: CASSYQGQVPYGYTF
cdr3_nt: TGTGCCAGCAGTTATCAGGGCCAGGTTCCCTATGGCTACACCTTC

cdr3_length: 16
j_call: TRBJ1-2
v_call: TRBV4-1
clone_size: NA
d_call: TRBD1
cdr3_aa: CASSQGVAGGDYGYTF
cdr3_nt: TGCGCCAGCAGCCAAGGAGTGGCAGGGGGCGACTATGGCTACACCTTC

cdr3_length: 11
j_call: TRBJ2-1
v_call: TRBV20-1
clone_size: NA
d_call: NA
cdr3_aa: CSARTRLVPFF
cdr3_nt: TGCAGTGCTAGGACGCGACTAGTTCCGTTCTTC

cdr3_length: 15
j_call: TRBJ2-1
v_call: TRBV7-2
clone_size: NA
d_call: NA
cdr3_aa: CASSPQLNRGNEQFF
cdr3_nt: TGTGCCAGCAGCCCCCAGTTGAATAGGGGGAATGAGCAGTTCTTC

cdr3_length: 14
j_call: TRBJ1-5
v_call: TRBV5-1
clone_size: NA
d_call: TRBD1
cdr3_aa: CASSSGQGEQPQHF
cdr3_nt: TGCGCCAGCAGCTCGGGACAGGGGGAACAGCCCCAGCATTTT

cdr3_length: 19
j_call: TRBJ2-3
v_call: TRBV9
clone_size: NA
d_call: NA
cdr3_aa: CASSPKAQWRSDSTDTQYF
cdr3_nt: TGTGCCAGCAGCCCGAAGGCTCAGTGGCGTAGCGACAGCACAGATACGCAGTATTTT

cdr3_length: 12
j_call: TRBJ2-1
v_call: TRBV4-2
clone_size: NA
d_call: NA
cdr3_aa: CASSQGYDEQFF
cdr3_nt: TGTGCCAGCAGCCAAGGGTATGATGAGCAGTTCTTC

cdr3_length: 15
j_call: TRBJ2-7
v_call: TRBV6-6
clone_size: NA
d_call: TRBD1
cdr3_aa: CASRYGTGVSYEQYF
cdr3_nt: TGTGCCAGCAGGTACGGGACAGGCGTCTCCTACGAGCAGTACTTC

cdr3_length: 15
j_call: TRBJ1-1
v_call: TRBV30
clone_size: NA
d_call: NA
cdr3_aa: CAWSVGAAVNTEAFF
cdr3_nt: TGTGCCTGGAGTGTAGGGGCGGCAGTGAACACTGAAGCTTTCTTT

cdr3_length: 14
j_call: TRBJ1-2
v_call: TRBV4-2
clone_size: few
d_call: NA
cdr3_aa: CASSEGPMNYGYTF
cdr3_nt: TGTGCCAGCAGCGAGGGACCGATGAACTATGGCTACACCTTC

cdr3_length: 16
j_call: TRBJ1-2
v_call: TRBV9
clone_size: NA
d_call: TRBD1
cdr3_aa: CASSVSGTGPNYGYTF
cdr3_nt: TGTGCCAGCAGCGTGTCCGGGACAGGACCTAACTATGGCTACACCTTC

cdr3_length: 17
j_call: TRBJ2-6
v_call: TRBV29-1
clone_size: NA
d_call: NA
cdr3_aa: CSVGGATRASGANVLTF
cdr3_nt: TGCAGCGTTGGAGGTGCGACGCGCGCTTCTGGGGCCAACGTCCTGACTTTC

cdr3_length: 13
j_call: TRBJ2-3
v_call: TRBV10-3
clone_size: NA
d_call: NA
cdr3_aa: CAIGLSMWDTQYF
cdr3_nt: TGTGCCATCGGACTTAGTATGTGGGATACGCAGTATTTT

cdr3_length: 17
j_call: TRBJ2-6
v_call: TRBV6-1
clone_size: few
d_call: NA
cdr3_aa: CASSERPAPLGANVLTF
cdr3_nt: TGTGCCAGCAGTGAAAGGCCAGCCCCACTGGGGGCCAACGTCCTGACTTTC

cdr3_length: 11
j_call: TRBJ2-7
v_call: TRBV15
clone_size: NA
d_call: NA
cdr3_aa: CATSKGYEQYF
cdr3_nt: TGTGCCACCAGCAAGGGTTACGAGCAGTACTTC

cdr3_length: 14
j_call: TRBJ1-2
v_call: TRBV6-6
clone_size: NA
d_call: TRBD1
cdr3_aa: CASGGRDRDVGYTF
cdr3_nt: TGTGCCAGTGGGGGCCGGGACAGGGATGTTGGCTACACCTTC

cdr3_length: 14
j_call: TRBJ2-7
v_call: TRBV29-1
clone_size: many
d_call: TRBD1
cdr3_aa: CSVPGVTGGYEQYF
cdr3_nt: TGCAGCGTCCCGGGGGTGACAGGGGGCTACGAGCAGTACTTC

cdr3_length: 12
j_call: TRBJ2-7
v_call: TRBV29-1
clone_size: NA
d_call: NA
cdr3_aa: CSVRSSIYEQYF
cdr3_nt: TGCAGCGTTCGTAGTTCAATCTACGAGCAGTACTTC

cdr3_length: 13
j_call: TRBJ2-7
v_call: TRBV7-9
clone_size: NA
d_call: NA
cdr3_aa: CASRLQGSNEQYF
cdr3_nt: TGTGCCAGCAGACTACAGGGTTCCAACGAGCAGTACTTC

cdr3_length: 14
j_call: TRBJ2-1
v_call: TRBV20-1
clone_size: NA
d_call: NA
cdr3_aa: CSARPQGIYNEQFF
cdr3_nt: TGCAGTGCTAGGCCCCAGGGGATCTACAATGAGCAGTTCTTC